One TCR beta chain is described in this entry. This clone's antigen is unknown. Qualities for individual bases were not recorded, and no much larger clone is one base off. The trial excluded patients who had a history of autoimmune disease or who were on systemic immunosuppression. In every dose cohort, peripheral blood was drawn for TCR sequencing at baseline, cycle 4 day 1, and cycle 7 day 1. The samples were taken from a phase I, first-in-human, multicenter, open-label dose-escalation trial of ivuxolimab. Adults with locally advanced or metastatic melanoma, renal cell, hepatocellular, or head and neck squamous cell carcinoma were enrolled in the trial. CD4+ and CD8+ T cells were sorted separately from peripheral blood before TCR sequencing. CDR1 and CDR2 are drawn from the germline V gene: MNHEY, SVGAGI. Reading from cysteine to phenylalanine, the CDR3 counts 15 amino acids. Only CDR3 DNA is held: 45 bases, read in frame from base 1. The V and J ends are trimmed by 0 bases and 3 bases, leaving 12 bases between them.

To sequence the TCRbeta CDR3 region, genomic DNA was isolated from the sorted cells. The immunoSEQ Assay was used for sequencing of TCRbeta CDR3 regions. What TCRdb holds here is the immuneACCESS table cut down to in-frame rearrangements. Part of the clones is not present; checked against another copy, under half of the missing clones reflect an unresolved V gene, and the others are unexplained. The sample table shows roughly 92,000 clones, and approximately 80% are seen once. The top ten constitute roughly 5.5% of the sample. The entry originates in a study of OX40 agonist ivuxolimab in advanced cancers. In the study overall: Ivuxolimab, which targeted the costimulatory receptor OX40 (CD134), was an agonistic, fully human IgG2 monoclonal antibody. Intravenous ivuxolimab was administered to patients every 2 weeks at six dose levels: 0.01, 0.1, 0.3, 1.5, 3 and 10 mg/kg. Of the approximately 50 dose-escalation patients, hepatocellular carcinoma was present in about 20, melanoma in approximately 15, renal cell carcinoma in 9 and head and neck cancer in 9. The dose-escalation cohort was about 87% male with a mean age of about 58 years, ranging from roughly 20 to 80. Patients were allowed to have had prior anti-PD-1, anti-PD-L1 or anti-CTLA-4 therapy, and 30% to 40% of the dose-escalation patients had previously received checkpoint inhibitors. Partial responses were achieved by three dose-escalation patients, of whom one had hepatocellular carcinoma and two had cutaneous melanoma. Peripheral TCRbeta sequencing was intended to test whether TCR sequence diversity was altered and clonal T-cell expansion was caused by ivuxolimab. The paper covers the monotherapy dose-escalation part of the phase I ivuxolimab trial, which included N = 52 patients.

Paper-wide results and their limitations: Low levels of normalized T-cell clonal expansion were also seen in some nonresponding patients. Which antigens the clonally expanded peripheral T cells were specific for was not determined. Clonal expansion of both CD4+ and CD8+ blood T cells was observed from baseline to week 6 at doses 0.1 to 3.0 mg/kg. In partial responders in the 0.1-3.0 mg/kg groups, normalized peripheral clonal expansion was found to be among the lowest, especially among CD8+ T cells. After ivuxolimab, more expanded clones were found on average in CD8+ T cells than in CD4+ T cells.

This receptor was identified in an adult with an advanced solid tumor such as melanoma, head and neck, liver or kidney cancer. The source material was CD4+ or CD8+ T cells sorted from blood, sampled in a trial of the OX40 agonist ivuxolimab. The chain is assembled from TRBV6-5 and TRBJ2-7; the D segment cannot be called with confidence. The CDR3 sequence is CASSYSSYKNYEQYF. The DNA sequence is as follows: TGTGCCAGCAGTTACTCGAGTTACAAGAACTACGAGCAGTACTTC.